Listed here is a single T cell receptor (beta chain). This clonotype was detected many times. The clone's antigen remains unknown. One end of the junction does not line up with germline, which may come from a read error. This sample was included in a study of early T cells in non-severe SARS-CoV-2 infection (dated by TCRdb to about 2021). Background on the whole study: TCR sequencing used bulk RNA from unsorted whole blood, so alpha and beta chains could not be paired. Overall study outcomes, separate from this receptor: VDJdb matching was skewed toward anti-spike CD8 responses and likely underestimated virus-specific expansions by missing private and CD4 specificities.

Libraries came from 5' RACE. Sequencing took place on a NextSeq 500. The TCR library protocol attached unique molecular identifiers to individual cDNA molecules to correct for sequencing error and PCR bias. TCR alpha and beta chains were both sequenced, and the abundances of alpha and beta sequences in each sample were closely correlated with each other. The authors' pipeline ran thus. Decombinator V4 was used to annotate the V gene, J gene and CDR3 of the TCR sequences. TCRs were defined as expanded if a significant change between any two time points was detected under a Poisson model with p below 0.0001. TCR abundances were normalised to the total number of TCRs sequenced per sample and expressed as counts per million. TRAV1-2 paired with TRAJ12, TRAJ20 or TRAJ33 defined MAIT TCRs, while TRAV10 paired with TRAJ18 defined iNKT TCRs. A search of VDJdb, accessed on 1 November 2021, was run for TCRs annotated to CMV, EBV and SARS-CoV-2, with TCRs annotated for multiple antigens excluded. TCRdb passed the public sequencing reads through fastp at Q25 and MiXCR, retaining productive beta sequences. Entries are consolidated by CDR3 protein sequence, retaining the most common genes and DNA. The V and J calls come from TCRdb's annotation, not from the publication. The sample table holds 55,000 to 65,000 distinct CDR3 sequences, of which roughly 13% were seen once. The ten largest clonotypes hold approximately 1.3% of the sample.

This was a case-control study nested in a cohort of healthcare workers in London, UK, who had nasopharyngeal swab PCR tests and blood samples taken every week. Healthcare workers were enrolled in the week of the UK lockdown, from 23 to 31 March 2020, and were followed every week for up to roughly 15 weeks. From a lookup of the germline V gene (reference sequence), CDR1 and CDR2 are MNHEY and SMNVEV. From cysteine to phenylalanine, the CDR3 is 14 amino acids long. Just the 42-base CDR3 DNA is kept, in frame starting at base 1. The sample in question was whole blood, obtained at baseline. This chain joins TRBV27 to TRBJ2-7; the D gene assignment is ambiguous. The origin of this receptor is an adult who was a healthcare worker with PCR-confirmed SARS-CoV-2 infection or an uninfected control (not recorded which). The CDR3 region: CASRFSGSLREQYF. The nucleotides read TGTGCCAGCCGTTTCTCCGGGTCCCTGAGGGAGCAGTACTTC.